Each of the 18 T cell receptor beta chains below was sequenced from the same sample in a study of T cells in tuberculosis. As for time point: new active TB diagnosis, blood taken before or within 7 days of starting treatment. Data came from immunoSEQ multiplex PCR; TCRdb stores just in-frame clones and leaves some out. The sample lists 25,000 to 35,000 clones; roughly 88% were seen once. The sequences come from PBMCs, collected at tuberculosis diagnosis. The receptors come from an adult with tuberculosis.

The genes are TRBV27 and TRBJ1-2; tentatively, D is TRBD1 (5 bases). Germline values: CDR1 MNHEY, CDR2 SMNVEV (reference sequence). The CDR3 runs to 13 residues. V lost 7 bases and J 4 bases, leaving 13 bases between the germline ends. CDR3 loop: CASTISQGYGYTF. The CDR3 region has the DNA TGTGCCAGCACCATCAGTCAGGGCTATGGCTACACCTTC.

The rearrangement uses TRBV15 and TRBJ2-1; 7 nucleotides line up with TRBD2. CDR3 length: 16 residues. Trimming cost V 0 bases and J 1 base; bases outside gene matches: 3. CDR1 is LNHNV, CDR2 YYDKDF, per germline (reference sequence). The CDR3 loop reads CATSRDPAGSYNEQFF. In nucleotides, the CDR3 is TGTGCCACCAGCAGAGACCCAGCGGGGTCCTACAATGAGCAGTTCTTC.

The chain carries TRBV7-8 and TRBJ2-7; D gene ambiguous. V lost 3 bases, J lost 3 bases, and 12 bases lay in between. The CDR3 sequence is 14 residues long. CDR1 is SGHVS, CDR2 FQNEAQ, per germline. CDR3 amino acids: CASSFRHPVYEQYF. The CDR3 DNA sequence: TGTGCCAGCAGCTTCCGACACCCCGTCTACGAGCAGTACTTC.

This chain connects TRBV10-3 to TRBJ2-7; tentative D call: TRBD1 (5 bases). Per the germline V gene, CDR1 is ENHRY and CDR2 is SYGVKD. Trimming took off 5 bases at V and 0 bases at J, with 11 bases between the two ends. This CDR3 has 14 residues. This CDR3 reads CAISQGPLSYEQYF. CDR3 DNA sequence: TGTGCCATCAGTCAGGGTCCCCTCTCCTACGAGCAGTACTTC.

The chain couples TRBV7-2 to TRBJ2-2; TRBD2 aligns across 7 bases. Germline assignment: CDR1 SGHTA and CDR2 FQGNSA. Trimming at V came to 6 bases and at J to 4 bases, leaving 11 bases not matched to a gene. There are 16 residues in the CDR3. Written as DNA, the CDR3 is TGTGCCAGCAGAACGGGAGGATATGTAGGCACCGGGGAGCTGTTTTTT. Amino acids: CASRTGGYVGTGELFF.

This clone was observed once. The chain is built from TRBV6-5 and TRBJ2-2, with D possibly TRBD2 on 6 matching bases. From germline, CDR1 is MNHEY and CDR2 SVGAGI. The length of the CDR3 is 13 residues. Trimming pared 2 bases from V and 7 bases from J, leaving 8 bases between. The CDR3 sequence is CASSYGGIGELFF. The CDR3 region has the DNA TGTGCCAGCAGTTACGGGGGGATCGGGGAGCTGTTTTTT.

This clone has more than one count but fewer than ten. This chain links TRBV19 with TRBJ1-5, with D hard to call. In germline, CDR1 is LNHDA, CDR2 SQIVND (reference sequence). This CDR3 is 12 amino acids long. The germline V and J ends were trimmed by 9 bases and 0 bases, with 6 bases remaining between them. CDR3 residues: CASRISNQPQHF. In DNA form, the CDR3 reads TGTGCCAGCAGAATTAGCAATCAGCCCCAGCATTTT. The variable domain in full, with the rest retrieved from reference TRBV19 and TRBJ1-5, is DGGITQSPKYLFRKEGQNVTLSCEQNLNHDAMYWYRQDPGQGLRLIYYSQIVNDFQKGDIAEGYSVSREKKESFPLTVTSAQKNPTAFYLCASRISNQPQHFGDGTRLSIL.

This rearrangement joins TRBV9 to TRBJ2-5; TRBD2 matches 8 bases. V was pared by 1 base and J by 5 bases, with 10 bases of the junction left unmatched. Germline V gives CDR1 SGDLS, CDR2 YYNGEE. The CDR3 covers 16 residues. This CDR3 is CASSVNQAGVEETQYF. In DNA form, the CDR3 reads TGTGCCAGCAGCGTAAATCAAGCGGGGGTCGAGGAGACCCAGTACTTC.

The CDR3 DNA follows: TGCGCCAGCAGTCAATCCCCCCTGGGCTGGGACACCCAGGGAGAGACCCAGTACTTC. This encodes CASSQSPLGWDTQGETQYF. The chain recombines TRBV23-1 with TRBJ2-5, with D maybe TRBD1 (6 bases). TRBV23-1 falls under the ORF class, with uncertain function. Trimming cost V 0 bases and J 4 bases, with 24 bases left between them. CDR3 length: 19 amino acids.

CDR3 in amino acids: CASSLGVWNEQFF. CDR3 sequence (DNA): TGTGCCAGCAGCCTCGGGGTCTGGAATGAGCAGTTCTTC. The rearrangement uses TRBV9 and TRBJ2-1; D perhaps matches TRBD2 (5 bases). Trimming removed 4 bases from V and 7 bases from J, with 12 bases in between. Germline-derived CDR1 and CDR2 are SGDLS and YYNGEE. This CDR3 comprises 13 residues.

The rearrangement joins TRBV28 to TRBJ1-2, with D tentatively TRBD1 (6 bases). Germline assignment: CDR1 MDHEN and CDR2 SYDVKM. The CDR3 has 16 amino acids. Trimming took 7 bases from V and 7 from J, leaving 25 bases between them. The CDR3 DNA reads as TGTGCCAGCACCCCTGAGGGGGGGGGCAGGGTTGGTGGCTACACCTTC. It specifies CASTPEGGGRVGGYTF.

Written as DNA, the CDR3 is TGTGCCAGCAAGGGACTAGGGGCCTACGAGCAGTACTTC. It yields the protein CASKGLGAYEQYF. The chain links TRBV27 to TRBJ2-7, with 8 positions matching TRBD2. This CDR3 is built from 13 residues. CDR1 is MNHEY, CDR2 SMNVEV, per germline (reference sequence). J gave up 2 bases and V 7 bases, and 4 bases lay outside the gene matches.

This clone showed up just a few times. This chain links TRBV6-4 with TRBJ2-1; TRBD1 aligns across 9 bases. J lost 9 bases, V lost 6 bases, and 15 bases had no gene match. Germline CDR1 MRHNA, CDR2 SNTAGT. The length of the CDR3 is 16 residues. CDR3 protein: CASSPSGTGNGGEQFF. CDR3 coding DNA: TGTGCCAGCAGCCCTTCCGGGACAGGGAACGGTGGTGAGCAGTTCTTC.

The rearrangement links TRBV9 to TRBJ2-3; D is uncertain. CDR1 and CDR2 (germline): SGDLS, YYNGEE. The V end lost 7 bases, the J end lost 0 bases, and 9 bases lay between the germline ends. The CDR3 totals 13 residues. This CDR3 reads CASSERSTDTQYF. The CDR3 nucleotides are TGTGCCAGCTCTGAGCGCAGCACAGATACGCAGTATTTT.

The chain links TRBV29-1 to TRBJ1-1; D uncertain. Trimming took 3 bases from V and 8 from J, leaving 16 bases between them. The CDR3 has 13 amino acids. The germline V gene encodes CDR1 SQVTM and CDR2 ANQGSEA. This CDR3 reads CSVEGQARPEAFF. CDR3 nucleotides: TGCAGCGTTGAGGGCCAGGCCCGCCCCGAAGCTTTCTTT.

The chain recombines TRBV28 with TRBJ2-7; D is ambiguous. The germline gives CDR1 MDHEN, CDR2 SYDVKM. V lost 3 bases and J lost 5, with 8 bases in between. The length of the CDR3 is 12 residues. This CDR3 is CASSLPRNEQYF. In DNA, the CDR3 is TGTGCCAGCAGTTTGCCGAGAAACGAGCAGTACTTC.

The chain combines TRBV28 with TRBJ2-3; 10 bases are a match to TRBD2. This CDR3 is built from 17 residues. The J segment lost 2 bases and the V segment lost 8 bases, leaving 13 bases of the junction unmatched. Germline V CDR1 and CDR2: MDHEN, SYDVKM. The CDR3 DNA follows: TGTGCCAGCTCTAACCTCTGGACTAGCGGAAACACAGATACGCAGTATTTT. It specifies CASSNLWTSGNTDTQYF.

CDR3 sequence: CASSINGNTEAFF. The DNA for the CDR3 is TGTGCCAGTAGTATTAACGGGAACACTGAAGCTTTCTTT. The V and J genes are TRBV19 and TRBJ1-1; D is uncertain. V lost 3 bases, J lost 1 base, and 6 bases lay in between. This CDR3 is built from 13 residues. CDR1 LNHDA and CDR2 SQIVND come from the germline V gene (reference sequence).